The subject of this entry is one T cell receptor beta chain. Antigen: not known. Germline loops: CDR1 SGHRS, CDR2 YFSETQ. There are 16 residues in the CDR3. V shed 0 bases, J shed 5 bases, and the junction held 5 bases outside the gene matches. The data stem from a study of cytomegalovirus exposure and HLA in healthy donors. The wider study: The 120 validation repertoires, a later analysis reported, used the same platform as the approximately 730 repertoires from the first cohort.

Findings and limits, study-wide: Cytomegalovirus association was assigned to approximately 160 TCR beta chains. The CMV antigen specificity of three CMV-associated chains was confirmed through in vitro analysis.

Data came from immunoSEQ multiplex PCR; TCRdb stores just in-frame clones and leaves some out. In the table there are about 160,000 clones, roughly 91% of which are singletons. The source material was PBMCs. This sequence originates from a man younger than 35 in good health and CMV-seropositive. This rearrangement joins TRBV5-1 to TRBJ2-7; 13 nucleotides align to TRBD2. In DNA, the CDR3 is TGCGCCAGCAGCTTGGGGCCCGGGACTAGCGGGAACGAGCAGTACTTC. This sequence encodes CASSLGPGTSGNEQYF.